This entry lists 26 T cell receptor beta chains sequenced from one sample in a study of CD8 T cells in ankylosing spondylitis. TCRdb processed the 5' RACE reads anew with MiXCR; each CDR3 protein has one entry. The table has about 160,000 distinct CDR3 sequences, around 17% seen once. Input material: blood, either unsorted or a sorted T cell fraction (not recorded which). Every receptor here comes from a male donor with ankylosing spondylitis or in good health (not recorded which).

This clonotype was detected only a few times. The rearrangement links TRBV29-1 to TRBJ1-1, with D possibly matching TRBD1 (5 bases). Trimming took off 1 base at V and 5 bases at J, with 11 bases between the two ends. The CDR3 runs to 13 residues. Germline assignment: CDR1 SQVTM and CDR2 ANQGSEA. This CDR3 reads CSVEGGAETEAFF. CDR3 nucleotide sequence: TGCAGCGTTGAAGGAGGGGCGGAAACTGAAGCTTTCTTT.

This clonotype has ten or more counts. CDR3 region: CASSLAPSGRADNEQFF. The CDR3 nucleotides are TGCGCCAGCAGCTTGGCCCCTAGCGGGAGGGCGGACAATGAGCAGTTCTTC. The gene calls are TRBV5-1 and TRBJ2-1, with 12 positions matching TRBD2. This CDR3 has 17 amino acids. Germline CDR1 SGHRS, CDR2 YFSETQ. After removal of 0 bases from V and 5 bases from J, the junction contained 6 bases not matched to a gene. Together with reference TRBV5-1 and TRBJ2-1, the CDR3 gives the full variable domain: KAGVTQTPRYLIKTRGQQVTLSCSPISGHRSVSWYQQTPGQGLQFLFEYFSETQRNKGNFPGRFSGRQFSNSRSEMNVSTLELGDSALYLCASSLAPSGRADNEQFFGPGTRLTVL.

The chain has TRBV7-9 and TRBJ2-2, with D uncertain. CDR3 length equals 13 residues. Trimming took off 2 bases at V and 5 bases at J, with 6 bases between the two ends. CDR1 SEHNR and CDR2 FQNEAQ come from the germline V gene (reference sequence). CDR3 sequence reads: CASSLSLTGELFF. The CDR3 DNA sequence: TGTGCCAGCAGCTTAAGCCTTACCGGGGAGCTGTTTTTT.

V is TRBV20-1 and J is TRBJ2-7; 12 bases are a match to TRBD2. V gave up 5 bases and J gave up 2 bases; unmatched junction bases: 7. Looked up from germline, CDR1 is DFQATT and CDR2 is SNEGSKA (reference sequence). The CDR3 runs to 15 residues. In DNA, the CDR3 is TGCAGTGCTCCGGGACTAGCGGGTGAACCCTACGAGCAGTACTTC. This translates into CSAPGLAGEPYEQYF.

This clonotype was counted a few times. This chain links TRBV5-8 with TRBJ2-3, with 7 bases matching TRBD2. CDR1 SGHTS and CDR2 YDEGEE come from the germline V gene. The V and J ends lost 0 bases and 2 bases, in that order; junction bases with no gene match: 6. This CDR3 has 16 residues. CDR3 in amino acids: CASSLVLAEFTDTQYF. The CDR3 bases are TGTGCCAGCAGCTTGGTCCTAGCGGAATTCACAGATACGCAGTATTTT. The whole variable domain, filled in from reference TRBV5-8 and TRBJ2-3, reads EAGVTQSPTHLIKTRGQQATLRCSPISGHTSVYWYQQALGLGLQFLLWYDEGEERNRGNFPPRFSGRQFPNYSSELNVNALELEDSALYLCASSLVLAEFTDTQYFGPGTRLTVL.

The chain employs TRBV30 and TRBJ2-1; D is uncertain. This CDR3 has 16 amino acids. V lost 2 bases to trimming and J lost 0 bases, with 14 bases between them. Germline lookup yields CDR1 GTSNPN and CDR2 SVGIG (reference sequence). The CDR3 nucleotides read TGTGCCTGGAGTCCCGCCCTCCTGAGCTCCTACAATGAGCAGTTCTTC. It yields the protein CAWSPALLSSYNEQFF.

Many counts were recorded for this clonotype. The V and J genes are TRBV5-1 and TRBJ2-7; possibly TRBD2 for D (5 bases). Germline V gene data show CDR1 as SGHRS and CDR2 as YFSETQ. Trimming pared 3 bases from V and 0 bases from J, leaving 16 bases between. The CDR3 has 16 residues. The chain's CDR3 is CASSSVASRLSYEQYF. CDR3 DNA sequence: TGCGCCAGCAGCTCGGTAGCTAGCAGACTCTCCTACGAGCAGTACTTC.

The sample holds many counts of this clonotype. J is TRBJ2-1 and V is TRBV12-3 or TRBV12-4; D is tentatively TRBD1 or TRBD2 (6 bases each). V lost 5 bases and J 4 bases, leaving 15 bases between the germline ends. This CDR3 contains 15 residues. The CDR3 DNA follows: TGTGCCAGCAGTCCAGGAGGGGGTTTTTACAATGAGCAGTTCTTC. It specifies CASSPGGGFYNEQFF.

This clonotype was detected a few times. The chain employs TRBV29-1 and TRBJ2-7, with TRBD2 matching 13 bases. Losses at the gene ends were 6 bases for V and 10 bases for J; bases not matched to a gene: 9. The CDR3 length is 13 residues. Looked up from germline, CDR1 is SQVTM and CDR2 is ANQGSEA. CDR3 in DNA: TGCAGCGTAAGAACGGGACTAGCGGGACCCCAGTACTTC. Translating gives CSVRTGLAGPQYF.

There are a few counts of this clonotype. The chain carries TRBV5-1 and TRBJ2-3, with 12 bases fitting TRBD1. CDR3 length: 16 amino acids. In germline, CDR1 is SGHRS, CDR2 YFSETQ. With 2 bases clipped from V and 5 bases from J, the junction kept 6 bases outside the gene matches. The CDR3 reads CASSFSGTGGLDTQYF. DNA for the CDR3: TGCGCCAGCAGCTTCTCCGGGACAGGGGGCTTAGATACGCAGTATTTT. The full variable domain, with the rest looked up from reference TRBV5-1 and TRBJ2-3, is KAGVTQTPRYLIKTRGQQVTLSCSPISGHRSVSWYQQTPGQGLQFLFEYFSETQRNKGNFPGRFSGRQFSNSRSEMNVSTLELGDSALYLCASSFSGTGGLDTQYFGPGTRLTVL.

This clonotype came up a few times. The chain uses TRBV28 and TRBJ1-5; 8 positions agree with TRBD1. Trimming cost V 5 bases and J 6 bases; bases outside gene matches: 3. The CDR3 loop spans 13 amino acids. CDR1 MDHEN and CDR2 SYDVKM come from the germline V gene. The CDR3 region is CASSDRGAQPQHF. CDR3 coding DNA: TGTGCCAGCAGTGACAGGGGCGCTCAGCCCCAGCATTTT.

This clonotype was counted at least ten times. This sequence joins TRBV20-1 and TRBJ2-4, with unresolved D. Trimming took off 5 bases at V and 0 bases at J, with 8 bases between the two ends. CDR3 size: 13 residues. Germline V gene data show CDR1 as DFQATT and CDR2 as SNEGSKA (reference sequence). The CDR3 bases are TGCAGTGCTTACCGGCTAGCCAAAAACATTCAGTACTTC. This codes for CSAYRLAKNIQYF.

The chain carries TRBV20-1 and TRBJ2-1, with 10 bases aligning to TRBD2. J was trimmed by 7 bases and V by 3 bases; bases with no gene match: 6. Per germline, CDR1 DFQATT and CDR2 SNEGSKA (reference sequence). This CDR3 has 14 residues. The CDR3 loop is CSASPAGGPNEQFF. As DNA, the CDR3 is TGCAGTGCTAGTCCAGCGGGAGGGCCGAATGAGCAGTTCTTC.

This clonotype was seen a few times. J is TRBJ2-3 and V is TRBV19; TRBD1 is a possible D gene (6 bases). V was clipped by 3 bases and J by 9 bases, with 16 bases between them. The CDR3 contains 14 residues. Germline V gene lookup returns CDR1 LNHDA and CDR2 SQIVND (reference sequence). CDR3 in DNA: TGTGCCAGTAGTATCCACAGGGATATGGACACGCAGTATTTT. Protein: CASSIHRDMDTQYF.

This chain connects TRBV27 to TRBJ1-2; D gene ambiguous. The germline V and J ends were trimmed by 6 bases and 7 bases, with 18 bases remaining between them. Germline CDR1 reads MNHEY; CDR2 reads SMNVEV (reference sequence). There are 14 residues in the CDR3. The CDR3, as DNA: TGTGCCAGCAGCCGTAGGGAGGGTGTGGCTGGCTACACCTTC. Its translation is CASSRREGVAGYTF.

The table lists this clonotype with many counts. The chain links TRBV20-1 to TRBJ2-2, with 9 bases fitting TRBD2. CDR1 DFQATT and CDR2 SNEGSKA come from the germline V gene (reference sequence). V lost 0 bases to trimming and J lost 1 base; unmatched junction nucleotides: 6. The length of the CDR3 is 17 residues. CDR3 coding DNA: TGCAGTGCTAGAGAATACCGAGCGGGAGGGAACACCGGGGAGCTGTTTTTT. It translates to CSAREYRAGGNTGELFF.

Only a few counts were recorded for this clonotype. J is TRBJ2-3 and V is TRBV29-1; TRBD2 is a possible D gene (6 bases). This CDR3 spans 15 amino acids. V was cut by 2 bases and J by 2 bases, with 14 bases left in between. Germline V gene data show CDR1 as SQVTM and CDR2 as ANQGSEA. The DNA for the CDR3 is TGCAGCGTTGAACCTAGCGCAGTGTTCACAGATACGCAGTATTTT. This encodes CSVEPSAVFTDTQYF.

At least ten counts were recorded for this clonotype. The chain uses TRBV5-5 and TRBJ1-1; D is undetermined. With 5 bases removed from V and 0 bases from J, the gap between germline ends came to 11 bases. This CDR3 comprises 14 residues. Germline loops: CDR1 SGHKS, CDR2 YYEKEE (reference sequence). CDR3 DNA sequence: TGTGCCAGCAGTAGGGTACAAGTGAACACTGAAGCTTTCTTT. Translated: CASSRVQVNTEAFF.

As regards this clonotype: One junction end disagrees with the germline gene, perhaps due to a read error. CDR3 DNA sequence: TGTGCCAGCAGCTTAGATAGTTGGACAGGGGGTCCCAACACTGAAACTTTCTTT. This codes for CASSLDSWTGGPNTETFF. The V call is TRBV11-2, the J call TRBJ1-1; TRBD1 matches at 10 bases. This CDR3 has 18 residues. Per the germline V gene, CDR1 is SGHAT and CDR2 is FQNNGV. Complete variable domain (other parts from reference TRBV11-2 and TRBJ1-1): EAGVAQSPRYKIIEKRQSVAFWCNPISGHATLYWYQQILGQGPKLLIQFQNNGVVDDSQLPKDRFSAERLKGVDSTLKIQPAKLEDSAVYLCASSLDSWTGGPNTETFFGQGTRLTVV.

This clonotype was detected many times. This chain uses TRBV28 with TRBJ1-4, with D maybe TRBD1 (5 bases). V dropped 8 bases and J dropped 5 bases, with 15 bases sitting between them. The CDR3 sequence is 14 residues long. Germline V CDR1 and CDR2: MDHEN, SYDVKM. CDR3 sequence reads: CASYQSGGNEKLFF. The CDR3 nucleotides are TGTGCCAGCTACCAGTCGGGGGGGAATGAAAAACTGTTTTTT.

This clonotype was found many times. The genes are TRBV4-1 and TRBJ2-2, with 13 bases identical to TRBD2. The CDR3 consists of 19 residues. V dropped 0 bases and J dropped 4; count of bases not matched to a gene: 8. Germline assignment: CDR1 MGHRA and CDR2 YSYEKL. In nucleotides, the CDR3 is TGCGCCAGCAGCCAAGATACTAGCGGGAGGGCCGGCGGCACCGGGGAGCTGTTTTTT. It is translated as CASSQDTSGRAGGTGELFF.

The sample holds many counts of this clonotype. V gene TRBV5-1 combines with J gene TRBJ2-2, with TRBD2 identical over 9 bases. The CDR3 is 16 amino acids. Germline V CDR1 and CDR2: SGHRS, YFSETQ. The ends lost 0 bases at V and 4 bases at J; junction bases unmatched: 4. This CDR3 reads CASSLVAGDVTGELFF. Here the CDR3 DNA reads TGCGCCAGCAGCTTGGTAGCGGGAGACGTCACCGGGGAGCTGTTTTTT.

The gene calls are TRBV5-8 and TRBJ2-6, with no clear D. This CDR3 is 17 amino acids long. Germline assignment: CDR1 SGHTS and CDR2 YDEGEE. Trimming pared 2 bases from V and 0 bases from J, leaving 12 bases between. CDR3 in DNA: TGTGCCAGCAGCTTTGCAGGAATAAGCTCTGGGGCCAACGTCCTGACTTTC. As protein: CASSFAGISSGANVLTF. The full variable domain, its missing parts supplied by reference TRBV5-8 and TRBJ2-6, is EAGVTQSPTHLIKTRGQQATLRCSPISGHTSVYWYQQALGLGLQFLLWYDEGEERNRGNFPPRFSGRQFPNYSSELNVNALELEDSALYLCASSFAGISSGANVLTFGAGSRLTVL.

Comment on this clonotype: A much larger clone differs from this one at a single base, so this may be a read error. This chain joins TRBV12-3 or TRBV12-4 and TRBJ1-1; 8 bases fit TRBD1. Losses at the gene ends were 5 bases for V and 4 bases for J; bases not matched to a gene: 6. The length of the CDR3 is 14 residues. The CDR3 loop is CASSGTGGRTEAFF. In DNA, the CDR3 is TGTGCCAGCAGTGGTACAGGGGGGCGCACTGAAGCTTTCTTT.

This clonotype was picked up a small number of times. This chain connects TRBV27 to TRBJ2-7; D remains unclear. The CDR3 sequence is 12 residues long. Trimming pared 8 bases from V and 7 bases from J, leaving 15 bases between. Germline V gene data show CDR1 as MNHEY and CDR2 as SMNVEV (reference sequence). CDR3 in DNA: TGTGCCAGCCGGCCCCCGCGAGGAGAGCAGTACTTC. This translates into CASRPPRGEQYF.

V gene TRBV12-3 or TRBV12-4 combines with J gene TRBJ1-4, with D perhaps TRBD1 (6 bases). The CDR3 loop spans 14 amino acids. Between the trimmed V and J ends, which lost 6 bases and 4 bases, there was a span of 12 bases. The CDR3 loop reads CASSRQALNEKLFF. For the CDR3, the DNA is TGTGCCAGCAGCCGACAGGCGCTTAATGAAAAACTGTTTTTT.